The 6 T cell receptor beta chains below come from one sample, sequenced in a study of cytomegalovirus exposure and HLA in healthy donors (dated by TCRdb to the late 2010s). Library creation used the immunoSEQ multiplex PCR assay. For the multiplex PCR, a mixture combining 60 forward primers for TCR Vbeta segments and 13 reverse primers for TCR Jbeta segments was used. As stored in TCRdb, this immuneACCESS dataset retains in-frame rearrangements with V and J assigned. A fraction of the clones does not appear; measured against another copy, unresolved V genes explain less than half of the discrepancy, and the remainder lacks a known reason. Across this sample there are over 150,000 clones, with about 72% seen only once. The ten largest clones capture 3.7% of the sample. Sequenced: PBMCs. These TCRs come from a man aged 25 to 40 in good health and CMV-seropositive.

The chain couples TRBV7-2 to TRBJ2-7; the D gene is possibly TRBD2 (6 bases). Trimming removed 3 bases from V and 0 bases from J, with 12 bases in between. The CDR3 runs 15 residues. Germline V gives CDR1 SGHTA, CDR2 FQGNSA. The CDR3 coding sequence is TGTGCCAGCAGCTTTACCGGGGGTCACTCCTACGAGCAGTACTTC. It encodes CASSFTGGHSYEQYF.

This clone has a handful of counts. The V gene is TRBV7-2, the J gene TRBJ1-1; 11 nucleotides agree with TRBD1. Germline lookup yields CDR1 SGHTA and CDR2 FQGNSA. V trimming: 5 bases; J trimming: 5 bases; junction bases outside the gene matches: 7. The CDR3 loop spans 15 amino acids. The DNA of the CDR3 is TGTGCCAGCAGCCTTCGGACAGGGGGCGAGACTGAAGCTTTCTTT. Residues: CASSLRTGGETEAFF.

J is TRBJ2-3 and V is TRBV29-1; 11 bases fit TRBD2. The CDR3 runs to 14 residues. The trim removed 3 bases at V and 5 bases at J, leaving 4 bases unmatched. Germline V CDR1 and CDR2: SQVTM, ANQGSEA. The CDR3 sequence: CSVELTSGGDTQYF. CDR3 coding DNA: TGCAGCGTTGAGCTAACTAGCGGGGGAGATACGCAGTATTTT.

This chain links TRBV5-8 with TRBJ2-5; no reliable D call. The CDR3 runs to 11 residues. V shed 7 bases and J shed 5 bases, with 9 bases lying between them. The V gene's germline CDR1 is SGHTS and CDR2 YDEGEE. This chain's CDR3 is CASLLEETQYF. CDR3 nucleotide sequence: TGTGCCAGCCTACTGGAGGAGACCCAGTACTTC.

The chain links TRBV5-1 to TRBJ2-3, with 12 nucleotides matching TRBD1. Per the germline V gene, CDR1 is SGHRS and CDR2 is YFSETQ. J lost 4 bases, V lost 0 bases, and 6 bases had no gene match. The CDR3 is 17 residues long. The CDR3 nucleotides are TGCGCCAGCAGCTTGGTGGGGACAGGGGGCAGTGCAGATACGCAGTATTTT. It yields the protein CASSLVGTGGSADTQYF.

The CDR3 spells CAWRGQGDQPQHF. The CDR3 nucleotides read TGTGCCTGGAGGGGACAGGGGGACCAGCCCCAGCATTTT. The gene calls are TRBV30 and TRBJ1-5, with TRBD1 matching 11 bases. Unmatched junction bases numbered 2, after V lost 3 bases and J lost 7 bases. CDR3 length equals 13 residues. The germline V gene has CDR1 GTSNPN and CDR2 SVGIG (reference sequence).